The sequence of this T cell receptor beta chain was determined in a study of spatial heterogeneity in lung cancer. The wider study: Every unique TCR and UMI combination, on average, appeared more than ten times in raw reads.

The sample holds many counts of this clonotype. Antigen: not known. The CDR3 runs to 12 residues. With 7 bases removed from V and 5 bases from J, the gap between germline ends came to 11 bases. CDR1 SNHLY and CDR2 FYNNEI come from the germline V gene. The time point: sample taken at primary tumor resection. The study, taken as a whole, reports: Tumor T-cell coverage was an estimated 7% or so for alpha and around 14% for beta chains. For expanded intratumoral alpha and beta TCRs, counts tracked tumor mutation counts.

A distinct unique molecular identifier was carried by each TCR cDNA molecule. In TCRdb, the 5' RACE reads were re-called with MiXCR into one record per CDR3 protein. The sample holds 20,000 to 30,000 distinct CDR3 sequences; just under 9% are singletons and the top ten take 7.7%. The chain combines TRBV2 with TRBJ1-1, with D possibly being TRBD1 (5 bases). The source was lung tumor tissue, collected at surgery. The receptor's source is a male donor with early-stage non-small cell lung cancer. CDR3 amino acids: CASTLGGTEAFF. The CDR3 bases are TGTGCCAGCACGCTCGGGGGTACTGAAGCTTTCTTT.